Each of the 17 T cell receptor beta chains below was sequenced from the same sample in a study of blood T cell repertoires in COVID-19. The table came from immunoSEQ multiplex PCR; TCRdb's copy has only in-frame clones and leaves some out. The sample carries roughly 180,000 clones, 65% to 90% recorded once. Sequenced input: PBMCs or T cells enriched from blood (not recorded which). These receptors all stem from a man aged 40-49 years who had recovered from COVID-19.

The V call is TRBV6-2 or TRBV6-3, the J call TRBJ2-4; 10 bases map to TRBD2. Germline lookup yields CDR1 MNHEY and CDR2 SVGEGT. This CDR3 is built from 16 residues. Trimming took 5 bases from V and 1 from J; bases not matched to a gene: 5. CDR3 protein: CASSPNSGRAKNIQYF. The DNA for the CDR3 is TGTGCCAGCAGTCCAAATAGCGGGAGGGCCAAAAACATTCAGTACTTC.

This rearrangement joins TRBV7-2 to TRBJ2-5; D possibly corresponds to TRBD2 (6 bases). Germline V gene sequence: CDR1 SGHTA, CDR2 FQGNSA. This CDR3 comprises 14 residues. V was pared by 2 bases and J by 2 bases, with 9 bases between. The CDR3 spells CASSLSGLQETQYF. Here the CDR3 DNA reads TGTGCCAGCAGCTTAAGCGGGTTACAAGAGACCCAGTACTTC.

The chain recombines TRBV15 with TRBJ1-4, with 8 bases aligning to TRBD1. The CDR3 sequence is 14 residues long. The J segment lost 2 bases and the V segment lost 9 bases, leaving 5 bases of the junction unmatched. Per the germline V gene, CDR1 is LNHNV and CDR2 is YYDKDF (reference sequence). The CDR3 protein is CATRQGTTNEKLFF. Here the CDR3 DNA reads TGTGCCACAAGACAGGGGACTACTAATGAAAAACTGTTTTTT.

This clone was counted between two and nine times. The V call is TRBV7-9, the J call TRBJ1-4; 8 bases are a match to TRBD1. This CDR3 is 14 amino acids long. With 3 bases clipped from V and 4 bases from J, the junction kept 1 base outside the gene matches. Germline CDR1 is SEHNR and CDR2 is FQNEAQ (reference sequence). The CDR3 region has the DNA TGTGCCAGCAGCTTCGGACAGGGTAATGAAAAACTGTTTTTT. The encoded protein is CASSFGQGNEKLFF.

Only one count was recorded for this clone. The chain recombines TRBV7-3 with TRBJ1-2, with 9 bases aligning to TRBD1. Trimming removed 5 bases from V and 8 bases from J; junction bases left unmatched: 9. CDR1 is SGHTA and CDR2 is FQGTGA in the germline V gene. CDR3 length equals 14 residues. In DNA form, the CDR3 reads TGTGCCAGCAGCCCGTTGACAGGGGGTAGCGGCTACACCTTC. Residues: CASSPLTGGSGYTF. The entire variable domain, with the rest obtained from reference TRBV7-3 and TRBJ1-2, is as follows: GAGVSQTPSNKVTEKGKYVELRCDPISGHTALYWYRQSLGQGPEFLIYFQGTGAADDSGLPNDRFFAVRPEGSVSTLKIQRTERGDSAVYLCASSPLTGGSGYTFGSGTRLTVV.

The chain links TRBV21-1 to TRBJ1-2. TRBV21-1 is a recognized pseudogene. The CDR3 contains 19 residues. CDR3 protein: CASSKEGGWPPPSGYGYTF. Written as DNA, the CDR3 is TGTGCCAGCAGCAAAGAGGGGGGGTGGCCTCCCCCCTCGGGCTATGGCTACACCTTC.

The chain recombines TRBV9 with TRBJ2-5, with 12 bases identical to TRBD2. After removal of 3 bases from V and 4 bases from J, the junction contained 16 bases not matched to a gene. Germline CDR1 reads SGDLS; CDR2 reads YYNGEE. The CDR3 sequence is 19 residues long. This CDR3 is CASSARLAGEANWRETQYF. As DNA, the CDR3 is TGTGCCAGCAGCGCCCGACTAGCGGGAGAGGCAAATTGGAGAGAGACCCAGTACTTC.

This chain links TRBV27 with TRBJ2-3; 9 nucleotides line up with TRBD2. V lost 4 bases to trimming and J lost 3 bases; unmatched junction nucleotides: 17. This CDR3 has 19 amino acids. CDR1 is MNHEY and CDR2 is SMNVEV in the germline V gene (reference sequence). The CDR3 region is CASSSPRGGRAEMTDTQYF. The CDR3 coding sequence is TGTGCCAGCAGTTCCCCCCGGGGCGGGAGGGCCGAGATGACAGATACGCAGTATTTT.

The chain employs TRBV5-1 and TRBJ1-1, with 7 bases matching TRBD1. This CDR3 has 14 amino acids. The germline V gene has CDR1 SGHRS and CDR2 YFSETQ. J was trimmed by 5 bases and V by 4 bases; bases with no gene match: 8. CDR3 sequence reads: CASSLDRAGTEAFF. The CDR3 coding sequence is TGCGCCAGCAGCCTTGACAGGGCGGGGACTGAAGCTTTCTTT.

The V and J genes are TRBV3-1 (or the pseudogene TRBV3-2) and TRBJ2-5, with D possibly being TRBD1 (5 bases). The CDR3 is 16 residues long. Germline V gene lookup returns CDR1 LGHDT and CDR2 YNNKEL (reference sequence). The germline V and J ends were trimmed by 0 bases and 5 bases, with 16 bases remaining between them. Here the CDR3 reads CASSQDIAGLGETQYF. CDR3 bases: TGTGCCAGCAGCCAAGATATAGCAGGGCTTGGGGAGACCCAGTACTTC.

This rearrangement joins TRBV18 to TRBJ2-2; 9 bases map to TRBD1. V dropped 1 base and J dropped 3; count of bases not matched to a gene: 0. Germline V gene lookup returns CDR1 KGHSH and CDR2 LQKENI. The CDR3 runs to 15 residues. CDR3 amino acids: CASSPRQGDTGELFF. In DNA form, the CDR3 reads TGTGCCAGCTCACCACGACAGGGGGACACCGGGGAGCTGTTTTTT.

This chain links TRBV11-1 with TRBJ1-6; 7 bases are shared with TRBD1. Germline CDR1 is SGHAT and CDR2 is FQDESV (reference sequence). V was pared by 4 bases and J by 9 bases, with 3 bases of the junction left unmatched. This CDR3 has 13 residues. DNA of the CDR3: TGTGCCAGCAGCTCTTGGACAGGTTCACCCCTCCACTTT. This sequence encodes CASSSWTGSPLHF.

Only a few counts were recorded for this clone. The chain combines TRBV19 with TRBJ1-4; TRBD1 matches at 7 bases. CDR3 length: 15 residues. Germline V gene sequence: CDR1 LNHDA, CDR2 SQIVND (reference sequence). V was clipped by 3 bases and J by 8 bases; unmatched bases: 9. Written as DNA, the CDR3 is TGTGCCAGTAGTATTAGGGGGCCAGGGGCCGAAAAACTGTTTTTT. Translated: CASSIRGPGAEKLFF.

The V call is TRBV27, the J call TRBJ1-1; TRBD1 might be the D (6 bases). The CDR3 is made up of 17 amino acids. CDR1 is MNHEY and CDR2 is SMNVEV in the germline V gene (reference sequence). The V end was cut by 1 base, the J end by 1 base, with 16 bases between. The CDR3 spells CASSLFGGPERNTEAFF. The CDR3 nucleotides are TGTGCCAGCAGTTTATTCGGGGGGCCCGAGAGGAACACTGAAGCTTTCTTT.

The rearrangement joins TRBV5-1 to TRBJ2-5, with D possibly being TRBD1 (5 bases). The CDR3 length is 12 residues. V lost 6 bases and J lost 1, with 7 bases in between. Germline assignment: CDR1 SGHRS and CDR2 YFSETQ. The CDR3 DNA reads as TGCGCCAGCACGACAGCCCAAGAGACCCAGTACTTC. Amino acid sequence: CASTTAQETQYF.

The chain is built from TRBV7-6 and TRBJ1-2; TRBD1 is a possible D gene (5 bases). The CDR3 spans 11 residues. Trimming removed 5 bases from V and 10 bases from J, with 11 bases in between. Germline-derived CDR1 and CDR2 are SGHVS and FNYEAQ. CDR3 bases: TGTGCCAGCAGCCTCAAGACAGCCTACACCTTC. Translated: CASSLKTAYTF.

CDR3: CASSVAGVGTQYF. CDR3 DNA sequence: TGTGCCAGCAGCGTAGCAGGGGTTGGGACCCAGTACTTC. The chain recombines TRBV9 with TRBJ2-5; a possible D gene is TRBD1 (6 bases). Germline CDR1 SGDLS, CDR2 YYNGEE. V gave up 0 bases and J gave up 7 bases, with 10 bases separating them. This CDR3 is built from 13 residues.